The T cell receptor (beta chain) described here comes from a study of CD8+ T cells in alopecia areata. The treatment: oral pan-JAK inhibitor, 5-10 mg twice daily. Sequencing templates came from extracted RNA that was reverse transcribed into cDNA. Assay: immunoSEQ multiplex PCR; the TCRdb copy retains only in-frame clones and omits some. The top ten hold roughly 3.3% of the sample, which has roughly 200,000 clones, roughly three fifths seen once. The TCR comes from a human donor with alopecia areata. Sequenced here: CD4+ T cells sorted from blood, sampled at week 4, from a patient treated with tofacitinib.

This CDR3 is CASSMWEIGNQPQHF. The CDR3 DNA follows: TGTGCCAGTAGTATGTGGGAAATTGGCAATCAGCCCCAGCATTTT. This chain joins TRBV19 and TRBJ1-5; the D is unclear. The CDR3 length is 15 residues. CDR1 is LNHDA and CDR2 is SQIVND in the germline V gene (reference sequence). The V gene lost 3 bases and the J gene lost 2 bases, with 11 bases spanning the gap.